This passage covers 7 T cell receptor beta chains from one sample sequenced in a study of cytomegalovirus exposure and HLA in healthy donors. The PCR employed 60 Vbeta primers together with 13 Jbeta primers. TCRdb keeps only in-frame clones here, not all; method: immunoSEQ multiplex PCR. This table has under 200,000 clones, over 75% appearing once. Sequencing used PBMCs. These receptors originate from a woman aged 45-65 years in good health and CMV-seronegative.

This chain connects TRBV7-9 to TRBJ1-1, with D unresolved. Germline assignment: CDR1 SEHNR and CDR2 FQNEAQ (reference sequence). The CDR3 has 15 residues. The V gene lost 5 bases and the J gene lost 2 bases, with 15 bases spanning the gap. The CDR3 nucleotides are TGTGCCAGCAGCCGTAATAGAGAGGCCAACACTGAAGCTTTCTTT. Translating it yields CASSRNREANTEAFF.

The gene calls are TRBV30 and TRBJ1-1, with 8 nucleotides matching TRBD1. Trimming removed 2 bases from V and 10 bases from J; junction bases left unmatched: 9. CDR3 length equals 13 residues. Germline V gene data show CDR1 as GTSNPN and CDR2 as SVGIG (reference sequence). As DNA, the CDR3 is TGTGCCTGGAGTCCTCAGACAGGGGCTGGAGCTTTCTTT. This sequence encodes CAWSPQTGAGAFF.

This chain links TRBV27 with TRBJ2-3; 8 bases match TRBD1. Germline assignment: CDR1 MNHEY and CDR2 SMNVEV (reference sequence). The junction had 5 bases not matched to a gene; V was cut back by 9 bases and J by 3 bases. The CDR3 is made up of 13 amino acids. The CDR3 reads CASTGGLTDTQYF. Here the CDR3 DNA reads TGTGCCAGTACAGGGGGTTTAACAGATACGCAGTATTTT.

The chain uses TRBV6-4 and TRBJ2-1; TRBD2 agrees at 11 bases. The CDR3 has 15 amino acids. Germline V lookup: CDR1 MRHNA, CDR2 SNTAGT. Unmatched junction bases numbered 7, after V lost 5 bases and J lost 7 bases. The CDR3 DNA reads TGTGCCAGCAGTCCCCTAGCGGGAGGATTTAATGAGCAGTTCTTC. It yields the protein CASSPLAGGFNEQFF.

This chain links TRBV19 with TRBJ1-5; tentative D call: TRBD1 (6 bases). V lost 6 bases to trimming and J lost 2 bases, with 17 bases between them. This CDR3 has 16 residues. In germline, CDR1 is LNHDA, CDR2 SQIVND (reference sequence). CDR3 sequence (DNA): TGTGCCAGTAGCGGACCGGGGGGGGCTGGCAATCAGCCCCAGCATTTT. It translates to CASSGPGGAGNQPQHF.

In its sample, this clone was seen a few times. The rearrangement links TRBV6-5 to TRBJ1-2; D not resolved. V dropped 0 bases and J dropped 0 bases, with 5 bases sitting between them. The germline gives CDR1 MNHEY, CDR2 SVGAGI. The CDR3 runs 14 residues. The DNA for the CDR3 is TGTGCCAGCAGTTACTCGAGGGCTAACTATGGCTACACCTTC. Amino acid sequence: CASSYSRANYGYTF.

The chain uses TRBV5-4 and TRBJ1-4; D is unresolved. Trimming pared 2 bases from V and 2 bases from J, leaving 4 bases between. CDR1 is SGHNT and CDR2 is YYREEE in the germline V gene (reference sequence). The length of the CDR3 is 13 residues. Here the CDR3 DNA reads TGTGCCAGCAGCTTTTCGACTAATGAAAAACTGTTTTTT. This translates into CASSFSTNEKLFF.